This TCR beta chain originates from a study of blood T cells in healthy people across ages. Healthy Caucasian individuals from Russia aged roughly 6 to 90 were enrolled as donors. Using a J-beta primer mix together with a sample-barcoded 5' primer, a second PCR was run for roughly 6 to 12 cycles. A single record per CDR3 protein comes from TCRdb applying MiXCR to the 5' RACE reads. The table records around 710,000 distinct CDR3 sequences, roughly 43% of them present only once. The ends lost 2 bases at V and 11 bases at J; junction bases unmatched: 12. In germline, CDR1 is KGHDR, CDR2 SFDVKD. This CDR3 region has 15 residues. This clonotype was detected a few times.

This receptor was taken from a woman aged 55-75 years in good health. The specimen was blood. The rearrangement links TRBV24-1 to TRBJ2-5, with 8 bases matching TRBD2. The CDR3, as DNA: TGTGCCACCAGTGATTCACGGGGGGGCAATAATGAGCAGTACTTC. This sequence encodes CATSDSRGGNNEQYF.